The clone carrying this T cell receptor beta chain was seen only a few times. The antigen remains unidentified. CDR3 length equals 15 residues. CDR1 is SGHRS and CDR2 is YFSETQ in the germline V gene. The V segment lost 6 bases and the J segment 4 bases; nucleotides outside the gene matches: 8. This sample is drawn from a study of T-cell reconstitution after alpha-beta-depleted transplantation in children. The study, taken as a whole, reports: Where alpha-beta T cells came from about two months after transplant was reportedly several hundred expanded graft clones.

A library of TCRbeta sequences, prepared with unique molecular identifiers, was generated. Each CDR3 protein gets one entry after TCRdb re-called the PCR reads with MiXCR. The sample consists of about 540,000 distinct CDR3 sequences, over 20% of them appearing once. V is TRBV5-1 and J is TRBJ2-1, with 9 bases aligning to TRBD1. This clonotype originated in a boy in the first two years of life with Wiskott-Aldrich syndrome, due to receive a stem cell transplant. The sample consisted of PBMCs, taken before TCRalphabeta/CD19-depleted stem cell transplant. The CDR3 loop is CASTLGGTGYNEQFF. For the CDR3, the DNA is TGCGCCAGCACCCTGGGGGGGACAGGGTACAATGAGCAGTTCTTC.